This T cell receptor (beta chain) derives from a study of identical twins. Germline-derived CDR1 and CDR2 are SGHTA and FQGNSA. The CDR3 covers 15 residues. The V and J ends lost 5 bases and 5 bases, in that order; junction bases with no gene match: 5. TCRdb passed the 5' RACE reads through MiXCR, listing each CDR3 protein once. The table records around 690,000 distinct CDR3 sequences, over 20% of them present only once. This sample was shared with a second study, whose subject was T cells expressing NK-cell markers.

This clonotype originated in a woman between 18 and 30 years old in good health. The V call is TRBV7-2, the J call TRBJ2-3; 12 bases are shared with TRBD2. The specimen sequenced was PBMCs. CDR3 sequence (DNA): TGTGCCAGCAGCGCCCGACTAGCGGGAGTAGATACGCAGTATTTT. Translation: CASSARLAGVDTQYF.